This TCR beta chain was captured in a study of cytomegalovirus exposure and HLA in healthy donors. Study observations and caveats: The investigators catalogued 164 TCR beta chains as cytomegalovirus-associated.

This clone was picked up a small number of times. The target antigen is unknown. V dropped 1 base and J dropped 5; count of bases not matched to a gene: 10. The CDR3 covers 16 residues. CDR1 and CDR2 from the germline V gene are SQVTM and ANQGSEA. The PCR made use of 60 Vbeta and 13 Jbeta primers. Profiled with immunoSEQ multiplex PCR; TCRdb holds only in-frame clones, not every one. The table lists some 130,000 clones, less than 80% of them singletons. This receptor was taken from a female donor in good health and CMV-seropositive. Material for sequencing was PBMCs. The genes are TRBV29-1 and TRBJ2-1; 8 bases are shared with TRBD2. The DNA of the CDR3 is TGCAGCGTTGAAGGACGGGGCGGGGGGCCAAACAATGAGCAGTTCTTC. Residues: CSVEGRGGGPNNEQFF.